Listed below are T cell receptor beta chains from one sample, sequenced in a study of CD8 T cells in Susac syndrome. One entry per CDR3 protein, called by TCRdb with MiXCR from the immunoSEQ multiplex PCR reads. There are approximately 170,000 distinct CDR3 sequences in the sample; around 93% occur only once, and roughly 0.13% lies in the top ten. Input material: CD4+ T cells from PBMCs. All receptors derive from a human donor in good health. The CDR3 runs from the conserved cysteine through the conserved F or W. D genes are given only for firm matches. The size field is filled for only some rows; it gives once, few, many or a size class.

>TRBJ2-7|TRBV11-1|NA|NA
TGTGCCAGCAGCTTAAATGGAGGGGCCTACGAGCAGTACTTC
CASSLNGGAYEQYF
>TRBJ2-5|TRBV12-5|NA|NA
TGTGCTAGTGCCTTGGGGGGCCGGGAGACCCAGTACTTC
CASALGGRETQYF
>TRBJ2-3|TRBV5-4|TRBD2|NA
TGTGCCAGCAGCTTGTGGCGGGGGGCCGCAGATACGCAGTATTTT
CASSLWRGAADTQYF
>TRBJ1-4|TRBV30|NA|NA
TGTGCCTGGAGTGTACAGACGGCTGCAACTAATGAAAAACTGTTTTTT
CAWSVQTAATNEKLFF
>TRBJ2-7|TRBV3-1|TRBD1|NA
TGTGCCAGCAGCCCTCCACCGGGGACAGGGGCCTACGAGCAGTACTTC
CASSPPPGTGAYEQYF
>TRBJ1-5|TRBV12-3/TRBV12-4|TRBD1|NA
TGTGCCAGCAGTCCGAACAGGGGACAGCCCCAGCATTTT
CASSPNRGQPQHF
>TRBJ2-7|TRBV29-1|TRBD1|NA
TGCAGCGCAGGTGGACAGGGCTACGAGCAGTACTTC
CSAGGQGYEQYF
>TRBJ1-2|TRBV20-1|NA|NA
TGCAGTGCTGAATCCGGGACGGATTATGGCTACACCTTC
CSAESGTDYGYTF
>TRBJ2-1|TRBV5-1|NA|NA
TGCGCCAGCAGTGGGGAAGGGGCACCTGGCGATGAGCAGTTCTTC
CASSGEGAPGDEQFF
>TRBJ1-3|TRBV20-1|TRBD1|NA
TGCAGTGCTAGAGAAGCCGGGACAGGGGCACACTCTGGAAACACCATATATTTT
CSAREAGTGAHSGNTIYF
>TRBJ1-5|TRBV19|NA|NA
TGTGCCAGTAACCCCAGGGCTGAACAGCCCCAGCATTTT
CASNPRAEQPQHF
>TRBJ2-2|TRBV6-5|TRBD1|NA
TGTGCCACCTCGAAGGGACAGGGTGTAACCGGGGAGCTGTTTTTT
CATSKGQGVTGELFF
>TRBJ2-1|TRBV10-3|TRBD1|NA
TGTGCCATCTCGGGACAGGGGACCGTGAGCTCCTACAATGAGCAGTTCTTC
CAISGQGTVSSYNEQFF
>TRBJ1-2|TRBV20-1|NA|NA
TGCAGTGCCGCAGGGGAGGGGAACTATGGCTACACCTTC
CSAAGEGNYGYTF
>TRBJ2-2|TRBV2|TRBD1|NA
TGTGCCAGCAGGAGGGACAGGGGTCCCGGGGAGCTGTTTTTT
CASRRDRGPGELFF
>TRBJ1-2|TRBV25-1|NA|once
TGTGCCAGCAGAAACATGGAAGGTGGCTACACCTTC
CASRNMEGGYTF
>TRBJ1-4|TRBV6-6|NA|NA
TGTGCCAGCACCCGAGGTGAAAAACTGTTTTTT
CASTRGEKLFF
>TRBJ1-6|TRBV7-8|TRBD1|NA
TGTGCCAGCAGCCAACTACAGGGGGTCTATAATTCACCCCTCCACTTT
CASSQLQGVYNSPLHF
>TRBJ2-7|TRBV6-6|NA|NA
TGTGCCAGCAGTACTGGGGTCGAGCAGTACTTC
CASSTGVEQYF
>TRBJ2-7|TRBV18|NA|NA
TGTGCCAGCTCACCCGACGTGGGCGAGCAGTACTTC
CASSPDVGEQYF
>TRBJ1-2|TRBV3-1|NA|NA
TGTGCCAGCAGCCAAGCTTTCCGAGCGCCGACGTATGGCTACACCTTC
CASSQAFRAPTYGYTF
>TRBJ2-1|TRBV29-1|TRBD2|NA
TGCAGCGTTACTAGCGGGTCTAACTCCTACAATGAGCAGTTCTTC
CSVTSGSNSYNEQFF
>TRBJ1-4|TRBV6-1|NA|once
TGTGCCAGCAGTGAAGCTCGGGGATTGGGGGAAAAACTGTTTTTT
CASSEARGLGEKLFF
>TRBJ2-2|TRBV7-9|NA|NA
TGTGCCAGCAGCTCACTGACAGGCTTGTGGATCGGGGAGCTGTTTTTT
CASSSLTGLWIGELFF
>TRBJ1-5|TRBV7-2|NA|NA
TGTGCCAGCAGCAGGGCCAGGGGTCAGCCCCAGCATTTT
CASSRARGQPQHF
>TRBJ2-5|TRBV14|NA|once
TGTGCCAGCAGCCAAGATCCTGTCGGGTTCCAAGAGACCCAGTACTTC
CASSQDPVGFQETQYF
>TRBJ2-5|TRBV4-1|TRBD2|NA
TGCGCCAGCAGCCAAGGACTAGCGGGGGGTATACAAGAGACCCAGTACTTC
CASSQGLAGGIQETQYF
>TRBJ2-7|TRBV5-6|TRBD1|NA
TGTGCCAGCAGCTTGGTGGGGACAGGGTTATATGACGAGCAGTACTTC
CASSLVGTGLYDEQYF
>TRBJ2-5|TRBV12-3/TRBV12-4|NA|NA
TGTGCCAGCAGTGGAGGGCCTCAGGGCCAGGAGACCCAGTACTTC
CASSGGPQGQETQYF
>TRBJ2-6|TRBV5-6|TRBD1|NA
TGTGCCAGCAGCAGACCCGGGGTTGAGACAGGGATGTGGGGGGCCAACGTCCTGACTTTC
CASSRPGVETGMWGANVLTF
>TRBJ2-3|TRBV4-2|TRBD2|NA
TGTGCCAGCAGCCAAGACCCACTCGGACTAGCTAGCACAGATACGCAGTATTTT
CASSQDPLGLASTDTQYF
>TRBJ1-1|TRBV2|NA|NA
TGTGCCAGCGGTTTTCAGGGGAACACTGAAGCTTTCTTT
CASGFQGNTEAFF
>TRBJ1-6|TRBV4-1|NA|NA
TGCGCCAGCAGCTCGCGAATATCCCCCCTCCACTTT
CASSSRISPLHF
>TRBJ2-1|TRBV7-2|NA|NA
TGTGCCTCAGGGAGCCAGGGTCTCTACAATGAGCAGTTCTTC
CASGSQGLYNEQFF